Listed here are 8 T cell receptor beta chains from one sample, sequenced in a study of T cells expressing NK-cell markers. TCRdb derives one entry per CDR3 protein from the 5' RACE reads, leaving out DNA. This sample's clone table lists 300,000 to 500,000 distinct CDR3 sequences. The sequencing input was blood T cells: a sorted CD56 or NKG2C T cell subset, CD4+ or CD8+ T cells, or bulk PBMC T cells (not recorded which). These receptors were taken from a woman in her forties or fifties in good health.

The chain combines TRBV19 with TRBJ2-5; TCRdb picks TRBD1, but there is no DNA to check that call. CDR3 length equals 16 residues. In germline, CDR1 is LNHDA, CDR2 SQIVND (reference sequence). This CDR3 reads CASSSWGGQGRETQYF.

The J gene is TRBJ2-2, the V gene TRBV6-2 or TRBV6-3; the D call from TCRdb, TRBD1, cannot be confirmed without DNA. From germline, CDR1 is MNHEY and CDR2 SVGEGT. CDR3 length: 18 amino acids. CDR3 amino acids: CASSSPGRTTVYTGELFF.

This chain connects TRBV29-1 to TRBJ2-3; TCRdb calls TRBD2, which cannot be checked without DNA. The CDR3 has 15 amino acids. Germline loops: CDR1 SQVTM, CDR2 ANQGSEA. The CDR3 loop is CSGREAASSTDTQYF.

V gene TRBV5-1 combines with J gene TRBJ2-1. The CDR3 is 14 residues long. Germline values: CDR1 SGHRS, CDR2 YFSETQ. The CDR3 loop reads CASSLVNAGNEQFF.

This chain's CDR3 is CASSLLLRTGGGDEQFF. The chain combines TRBV3-1 with TRBJ2-1; TCRdb's D call of TRBD1 is untestable without DNA. Germline values: CDR1 LGHDT, CDR2 YNNKEL (reference sequence). The CDR3 extends over 17 amino acids.

The V and J genes are TRBV6-2 or TRBV6-3 and TRBJ2-5; TCRdb calls TRBD2, which cannot be checked without DNA. Germline CDR1 and CDR2: MNHEY and SVGEGT. The CDR3 runs to 16 residues. CDR3 amino acids: CASRTVTDGGKETQYF.

The chain joins TRBV12-3 or TRBV12-4 to TRBJ1-1. CDR3 size: 17 residues. CDR3 sequence: CASSLAYRLTAGVEAFF.

J is TRBJ1-2 and V is TRBV25-1. The germline V gene has CDR1 MGHDK and CDR2 SYGVNS. This CDR3 is 13 amino acids long. CDR3 loop: CASSVLTATGYTF.